These 27 T cell receptor beta chains originate from one sample sequenced in a study of shared clonotypes between healthy human individuals. TCRdb's table, derived via immunoSEQ multiplex PCR, lists solely in-frame clones and lacks some. The sample lists fewer than 2.5 million clones, approximately 93% occurring once. The sequencing sample was made of naive CD4+ T cells from PBMCs. Indicated subset: CD45RA+ positively selected. The receptors originated from a young man in good health. Some clones in this sample may be carry-over from other donors' samples.

The chain is built from TRBV7-2 and TRBJ2-5; no reliable D call. The CDR3 is 14 residues long. Trimming left V 5 bases short and J 0 bases short, with 10 bases between. CDR1 is SGHTA and CDR2 is FQGNSA in the germline V gene. The CDR3 coding sequence is TGTGCCAGCAGCAGGACGCAATACCAAGAGACCCAGTACTTC. It is translated as CASSRTQYQETQYF.

The chain joins TRBV5-6 to TRBJ2-2, with 8 positions matching TRBD1. V was clipped by 4 bases and J by 3 bases; unmatched bases: 8. Germline V gives CDR1 SGHDT, CDR2 YYEEEE. There are 16 residues in the CDR3. CDR3 residues: CASSPDRGFHTGELFF. In DNA form, the CDR3 reads TGTGCCAGCAGCCCAGACAGGGGCTTTCACACCGGGGAGCTGTTTTTT.

The chain employs TRBV30 and TRBJ1-2; TRBD1 agrees at 7 bases. This CDR3 is 13 amino acids long. Looked up from germline, CDR1 is GTSNPN and CDR2 is SVGIG (reference sequence). Trimming removed 2 bases from V and 5 bases from J; junction bases left unmatched: 5. The CDR3 protein is CAWSPRDRYGYTF. DNA of the CDR3: TGTGCCTGGAGTCCTCGGGACAGATATGGCTACACCTTC.

The chain combines TRBV6-4 with TRBJ2-3, with TRBD2 identical over 10 bases. CDR3 size: 13 residues. Trimming cost V 0 bases and J 10 bases; bases outside gene matches: 1. In germline, CDR1 is MRHNA, CDR2 SNTAGT. CDR3 nucleotides: TGTGCCAGCAGTGACTCAAGCGGGAGGGCGCAGTATTTT. Protein: CASSDSSGRAQYF.

As regards this clone: Distinct nucleotide sequences in the sample also encode this CDR3. The chain joins TRBV28 to TRBJ2-7; no definite D call. This CDR3 is 13 amino acids long. Germline lookup yields CDR1 MDHEN and CDR2 SYDVKM. Trimming removed 2 bases from V and 2 bases from J, with 7 bases in between. CDR3 amino acids: CASSLRQAYEQYF. Written as DNA, the CDR3 is TGTGCCAGCAGTTTACGGCAGGCCTACGAGCAGTACTTC.

The chain couples TRBV6-4 to TRBJ2-3, with 8 bases lining up with TRBD2. The germline V gene has CDR1 MRHNA and CDR2 SNTAGT. The CDR3 runs to 15 residues. Trimming removed 4 bases from V and 6 bases from J; junction bases left unmatched: 9. The CDR3 region has the DNA TGTGCCAGCAGTGTGCAGCGGGAGACATGGGATACGCAGTATTTT. Translation: CASSVQRETWDTQYF.

The chain has TRBV19 and TRBJ1-5; maybe TRBD1 (5 bases). This CDR3 contains 15 residues. Per germline, CDR1 LNHDA and CDR2 SQIVND (reference sequence). The V and J ends lost 6 bases and 1 base respectively, with 13 bases between them. The chain's CDR3 is CASRTGDLSNQPQHF. The CDR3 DNA reads as TGTGCCAGTAGAACCGGGGACTTAAGCAATCAGCCCCAGCATTTT.

As for this clone: This sample also contains other DNA sequences that code for the same CDR3. The gene calls are TRBV5-1 and TRBJ2-5, with 7 bases that match TRBD1. CDR3 length: 14 amino acids. Per the germline V gene, CDR1 is SGHRS and CDR2 is YFSETQ. J lost 1 base, V lost 4 bases, and 4 bases had no gene match. CDR3 DNA sequence: TGCGCCAGCAGCCTGGGACAGTTCCAAGAGACCCAGTACTTC. It yields the protein CASSLGQFQETQYF.

V is TRBV25-1 and J is TRBJ1-4; D call uncertain. Germline-derived CDR1 and CDR2 are MGHDK and SYGVNS. Trimming left V 3 bases short and J 8 bases short, with 16 bases between. This CDR3 comprises 15 residues. In nucleotides, the CDR3 is TGTGCCAGCAGTGACTCATCGGCAGCCTCGGAAAAACTGTTTTTT. Translating gives CASSDSSAASEKLFF.

The chain is built from TRBV2 and TRBJ2-7; the match to TRBD2 covers 15 bases. The CDR3 length is 18 residues. Germline CDR1 and CDR2: SNHLY and FYNNEI. J lost 4 bases, V lost 6 bases, and 13 bases had no gene match. CDR3 residues: CASRIGLAGGPRVYEQYF. DNA for the CDR3: TGTGCCAGCAGAATCGGACTAGCGGGAGGGCCAAGGGTATACGAGCAGTACTTC.

This clone has just one count. V is TRBV9 and J is TRBJ2-7; a possible D gene is TRBD1 (5 bases). The CDR3 length is 13 residues. CDR1 is SGDLS and CDR2 is YYNGEE in the germline V gene. V lost 1 base to trimming and J lost 5 bases, with 10 bases between them. CDR3 DNA sequence: TGTGCCAGCAGCGTATCAGGGTACAACGAGCAGTACTTC. Its protein is CASSVSGYNEQYF. Filled out from reference TRBV9 and TRBJ2-7, the complete variable domain reads DSGVTQTPKHLITATGQRVTLRCSPRSGDLSVYWYQQSLDQGLQFLIQYYNGEERAKGNILERFSAQQFPDLHSELNLSSLELGDSALYFCASSVSGYNEQYFGPGTRLTVT.

This chain links TRBV27 with TRBJ1-1, with D perhaps TRBD1 (6 bases). Germline-derived CDR1 and CDR2 are MNHEY and SMNVEV (reference sequence). V lost 0 bases and J 0 bases, leaving 17 bases between the germline ends. The CDR3 contains 18 residues. The CDR3 here is CASSLSGGRGGMNTEAFF. Here the CDR3 DNA reads TGTGCCAGCAGTTTATCCGGGGGGCGCGGGGGAATGAACACTGAAGCTTTCTTT.

The chain combines TRBV5-1 with TRBJ2-4; the match to TRBD1 covers 11 bases. The CDR3 length is 14 residues. The germline V gene has CDR1 SGHRS and CDR2 YFSETQ. V shed 3 bases, J shed 8 bases, and the junction held 4 bases outside the gene matches. The CDR3 loop is CASSWGQGDHIQYF. CDR3 DNA sequence: TGCGCCAGCAGCTGGGGACAGGGGGACCACATTCAGTACTTC.

The chain combines TRBV5-1 with TRBJ2-7, with 9 bases aligning to TRBD2. The V segment lost 0 bases and the J segment 3 bases; nucleotides outside the gene matches: 1. Looked up from germline, CDR1 is SGHRS and CDR2 is YFSETQ. This CDR3 is built from 14 residues. The CDR3 bases are TGCGCCAGCAGCTTGGTAGCGGGGGTCTACGAGCAGTACTTC. Translating it yields CASSLVAGVYEQYF.

This chain joins TRBV28 and TRBJ1-1, with D perhaps matching TRBD1 (6 bases). This CDR3 region has 13 residues. V lost 8 bases and J lost 3, with 13 bases in between. Germline V gene sequence: CDR1 MDHEN, CDR2 SYDVKM. CDR3 sequence reads: CASVRDTYTEAFF. CDR3 coding DNA: TGTGCCAGCGTCAGGGACACCTACACTGAAGCTTTCTTT. The full variable domain, its missing parts supplied by reference TRBV28 and TRBJ1-1, is DVKVTQSSRYLVKRTGEKVFLECVQDMDHENMFWYRQDPGLGLRLIYFSYDVKMKEKGDIPEGYSVSREKKERFSLILESASTNQTSMYLCASVRDTYTEAFFGQGTRLTVV.

The rearrangement links TRBV29-1 to TRBJ2-3, with D tentatively TRBD1 (6 bases). The CDR3 length is 12 residues. Trimming pared 6 bases from V and 3 bases from J, leaving 10 bases between. The V gene's germline CDR1 is SQVTM and CDR2 ANQGSEA. The chain's CDR3 is CSVARGTDTQYF. The CDR3, as DNA: TGCAGCGTAGCCAGGGGAACAGATACGCAGTATTTT.

Comment on this clone: Other nucleotide sequences in the sample specify the same CDR3. The rearrangement links TRBV7-6 to TRBJ2-6, with D possibly being TRBD1 (6 bases). Germline CDR1 SGHVS, CDR2 FNYEAQ. This CDR3 has 15 amino acids. V lost 2 bases, J lost 2 bases, and 7 bases lay in between. CDR3 DNA sequence: TGTGCCAGCAGCTTATCAGGGGCTGGGGCCAACGTCCTGACTTTC. This codes for CASSLSGAGANVLTF.

The genes are TRBV5-5 and TRBJ2-3, with D perhaps matching TRBD1 (5 bases). The CDR3 extends over 15 amino acids. Trimming removed 2 bases from V and 1 base from J, with 11 bases in between. The germline V gene has CDR1 SGHKS and CDR2 YYEKEE (reference sequence). This CDR3 reads CASSFRQGGTDTQYF. For the CDR3, the DNA is TGTGCCAGCAGCTTCCGACAAGGGGGCACAGATACGCAGTATTTT.

The DNA for the CDR3 is TGTGCCAGCAGTTCCGCCTGGGGGGAGCAGTTCTTC. Encoded protein: CASSSAWGEQFF. The V call is TRBV6-5, the J call TRBJ2-1; either TRBD1 or TRBD2 may supply D (5 bases each). V lost 4 bases and J lost 10, with 11 bases in between. Germline assignment: CDR1 MNHEY and CDR2 SVGAGI. CDR3 length equals 12 residues.

For this clone: Different DNA sequences within this sample yield the same CDR3. V is TRBV5-4 and J is TRBJ2-1, with a possible D match to TRBD2 (5 bases). V shed 3 bases and J shed 2 bases, with 9 bases lying between them. The germline V gene has CDR1 SGHNT and CDR2 YYREEE (reference sequence). This CDR3 has 14 amino acids. The chain's CDR3 is CASSSERAYNEQFF. The CDR3 DNA reads TGTGCCAGCAGCTCGGAGAGGGCCTACAATGAGCAGTTCTTC.

The chain uses TRBV2 and TRBJ2-3, with TRBD1 identical over 8 bases. This CDR3 comprises 15 residues. Unmatched junction bases numbered 9, after V lost 4 bases and J lost 6 bases. Germline loops: CDR1 SNHLY, CDR2 FYNNEI. The CDR3 spells CASSGTGRRVDTQYF. In DNA form, the CDR3 reads TGTGCCAGCAGTGGGACAGGGCGTCGGGTGGATACGCAGTATTTT.

The V call is TRBV4-1, the J call TRBJ1-2, with 8 bases lining up with TRBD1. From germline, CDR1 is MGHRA and CDR2 YSYEKL. J gave up 3 bases and V 4 bases, and 7 bases lay outside the gene matches. The CDR3 length is 15 residues. The CDR3 DNA is TGCGCCAGCAGCCCCTCCACAGGGGGGGACTATGGCTACACCTTC. Amino acid sequence: CASSPSTGGDYGYTF.

This chain joins TRBV15 and TRBJ2-2, with 7 bases identical to TRBD2. Germline assignment: CDR1 LNHNV and CDR2 YYDKDF (reference sequence). This CDR3 is built from 17 residues. V dropped 0 bases and J dropped 3; count of bases not matched to a gene: 7. This CDR3 is CATSRDPPAGYTGELFF. For the CDR3, the DNA is TGTGCCACCAGCAGAGATCCCCCAGCGGGGTACACCGGGGAGCTGTTTTTT. The entire variable domain, with the rest obtained from reference TRBV15 and TRBJ2-2, is as follows: DAMVIQNPRYQVTQFGKPVTLSCSQTLNHNVMYWYQQKSSQAPKLLFHYYDKDFNNEADTPDNFQSRRPNTSFCFLDIRSPGLGDTAMYLCATSRDPPAGYTGELFFGEGSRLTVL.

The rearrangement links TRBV28 to TRBJ2-7, with D maybe TRBD1 (6 bases). Germline CDR1 is MDHEN and CDR2 is SYDVKM. Trimming cost V 6 bases and J 2 bases, with 17 bases left between them. This CDR3 is 15 amino acids long. The CDR3 here is CASSNPGVGAYEQYF. The CDR3 DNA follows: TGTGCCAGCAGCAACCCAGGGGTCGGTGCCTACGAGCAGTACTTC.

The V call is TRBV11-3, the J call TRBJ2-1, with D possibly TRBD1 on 5 matching bases. CDR3 size: 14 residues. The germline V gene encodes CDR1 SGHNT and CDR2 YENEEA. The V gene lost 5 bases and the J gene lost 8 bases, with 16 bases spanning the gap. The CDR3 is CASSRPQGPHEQFF. CDR3 bases: TGTGCCAGCAGCCGGCCTCAGGGCCCCCATGAGCAGTTCTTC.

This chain connects TRBV5-1 to TRBJ2-7; D is possibly TRBD1 or TRBD2 (6 bases each). From germline, CDR1 is SGHRS and CDR2 YFSETQ. Trimming removed 3 bases at V and 5 bases at J, with 18 bases between. CDR3 length: 15 amino acids. Here the CDR3 DNA reads TGCGCCAGCAGCTACAGGGCGGGAATAGTCGACGAGCAGTACTTC. Translation gives CASSYRAGIVDEQYF. Full variable domain (missing parts from reference TRBV5-1 and TRBJ2-7): KAGVTQTPRYLIKTRGQQVTLSCSPISGHRSVSWYQQTPGQGLQFLFEYFSETQRNKGNFPGRFSGRQFSNSRSEMNVSTLELGDSALYLCASSYRAGIVDEQYFGPGTRLTVT.

This sequence joins TRBV2 and TRBJ2-5, with a tentative D call TRBD1 (5 bases). Judging by the DNA end, TRBJ2-7 fits better; the J call may be wrong. This CDR3 is built from 15 residues. CDR1 SNHLY and CDR2 FYNNEI come from the germline V gene. CDR3: CASSEARQGHHEQYF. The CDR3 DNA sequence: TGTGCCAGCAGTGAAGCGAGGCAGGGCCACCACGAGCAGTACTTC.